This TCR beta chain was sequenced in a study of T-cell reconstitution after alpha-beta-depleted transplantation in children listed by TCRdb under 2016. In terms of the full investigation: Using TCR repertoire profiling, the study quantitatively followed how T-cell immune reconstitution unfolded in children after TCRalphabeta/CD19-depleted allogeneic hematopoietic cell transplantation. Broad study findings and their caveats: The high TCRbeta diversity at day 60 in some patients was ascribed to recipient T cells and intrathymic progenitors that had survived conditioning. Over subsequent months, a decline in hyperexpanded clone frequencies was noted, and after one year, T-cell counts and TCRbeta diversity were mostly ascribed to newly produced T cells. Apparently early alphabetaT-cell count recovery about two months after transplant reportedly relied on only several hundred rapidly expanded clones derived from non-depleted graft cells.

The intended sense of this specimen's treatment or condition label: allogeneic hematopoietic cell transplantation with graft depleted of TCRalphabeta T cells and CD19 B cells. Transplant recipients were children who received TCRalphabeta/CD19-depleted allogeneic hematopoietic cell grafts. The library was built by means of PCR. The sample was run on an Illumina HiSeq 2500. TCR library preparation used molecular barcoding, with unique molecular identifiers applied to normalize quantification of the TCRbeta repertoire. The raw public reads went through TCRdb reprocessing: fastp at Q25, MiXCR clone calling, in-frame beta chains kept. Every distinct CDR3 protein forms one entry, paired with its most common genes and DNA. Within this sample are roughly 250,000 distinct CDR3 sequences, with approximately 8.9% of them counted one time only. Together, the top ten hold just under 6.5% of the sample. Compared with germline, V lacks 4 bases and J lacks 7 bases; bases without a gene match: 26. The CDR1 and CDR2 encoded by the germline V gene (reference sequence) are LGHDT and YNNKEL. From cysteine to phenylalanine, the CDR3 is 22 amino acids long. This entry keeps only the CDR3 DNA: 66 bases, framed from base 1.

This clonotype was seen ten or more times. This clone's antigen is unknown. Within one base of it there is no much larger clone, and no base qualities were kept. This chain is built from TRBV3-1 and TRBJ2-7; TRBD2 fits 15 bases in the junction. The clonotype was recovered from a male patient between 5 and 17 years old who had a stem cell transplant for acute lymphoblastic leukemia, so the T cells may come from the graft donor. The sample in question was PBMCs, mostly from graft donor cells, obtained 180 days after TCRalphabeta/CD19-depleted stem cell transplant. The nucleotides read TGTGCCAGCAGCCGGACAGGTCAACCACCTCGGTCCGGGACTAGCGGGAGGAGAGAGCAGTACTTC. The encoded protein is CASSRTGQPPRSGTSGRREQYF.